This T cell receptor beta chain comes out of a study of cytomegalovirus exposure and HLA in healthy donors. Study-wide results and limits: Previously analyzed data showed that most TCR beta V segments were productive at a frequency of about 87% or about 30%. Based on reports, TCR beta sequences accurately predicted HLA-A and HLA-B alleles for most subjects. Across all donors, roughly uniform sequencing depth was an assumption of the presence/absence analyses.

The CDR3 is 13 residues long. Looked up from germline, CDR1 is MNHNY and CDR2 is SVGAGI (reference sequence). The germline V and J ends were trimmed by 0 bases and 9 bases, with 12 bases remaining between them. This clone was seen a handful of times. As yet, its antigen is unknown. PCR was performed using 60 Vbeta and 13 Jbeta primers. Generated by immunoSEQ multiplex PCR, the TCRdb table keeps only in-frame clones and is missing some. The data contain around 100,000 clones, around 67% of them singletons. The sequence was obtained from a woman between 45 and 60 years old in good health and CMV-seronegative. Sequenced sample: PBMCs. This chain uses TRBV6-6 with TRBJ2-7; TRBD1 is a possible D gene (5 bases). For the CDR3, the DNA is TGTGCCAGCAGTTACTCGATCTTTCAGGGGCAGTACTTC. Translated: CASSYSIFQGQYF.